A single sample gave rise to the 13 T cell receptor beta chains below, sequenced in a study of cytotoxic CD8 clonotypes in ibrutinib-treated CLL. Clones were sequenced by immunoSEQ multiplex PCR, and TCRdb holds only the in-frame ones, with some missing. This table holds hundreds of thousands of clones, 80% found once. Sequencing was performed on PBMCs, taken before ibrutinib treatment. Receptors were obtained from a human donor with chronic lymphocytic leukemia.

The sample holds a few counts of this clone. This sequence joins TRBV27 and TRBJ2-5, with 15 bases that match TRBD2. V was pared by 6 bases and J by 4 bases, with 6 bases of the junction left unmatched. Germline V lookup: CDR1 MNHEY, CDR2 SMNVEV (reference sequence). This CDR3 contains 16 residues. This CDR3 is CASRGLAGGPGETQYF. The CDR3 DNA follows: TGTGCCAGCAGAGGACTAGCGGGAGGGCCAGGAGAGACCCAGTACTTC.

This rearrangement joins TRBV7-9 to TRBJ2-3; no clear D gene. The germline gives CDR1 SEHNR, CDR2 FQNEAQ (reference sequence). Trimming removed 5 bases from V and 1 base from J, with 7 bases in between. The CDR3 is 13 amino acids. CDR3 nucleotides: TGTGCCAGCAGCCAAAGAGGCACAGATACGCAGTATTTT. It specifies CASSQRGTDTQYF.

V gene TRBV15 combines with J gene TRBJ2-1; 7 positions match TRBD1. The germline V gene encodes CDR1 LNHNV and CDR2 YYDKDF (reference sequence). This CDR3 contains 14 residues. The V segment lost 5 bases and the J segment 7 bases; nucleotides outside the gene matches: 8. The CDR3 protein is CATSQGGVGNEQFF. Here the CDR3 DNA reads TGTGCCACCAGCCAAGGGGGCGTGGGGAATGAGCAGTTCTTC.

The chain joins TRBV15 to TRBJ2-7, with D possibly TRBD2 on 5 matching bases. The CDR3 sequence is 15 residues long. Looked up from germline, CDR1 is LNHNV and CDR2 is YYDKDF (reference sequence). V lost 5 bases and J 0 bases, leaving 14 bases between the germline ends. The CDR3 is CATSPRAAASYEQYF. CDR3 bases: TGTGCCACCAGCCCCCGAGCGGCGGCCTCCTACGAGCAGTACTTC.

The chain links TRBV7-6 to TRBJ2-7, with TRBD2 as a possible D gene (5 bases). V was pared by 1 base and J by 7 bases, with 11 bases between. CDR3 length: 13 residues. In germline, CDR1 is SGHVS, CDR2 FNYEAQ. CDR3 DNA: TGTGCCAGCAGCTTAGTAGCAAGAGGGGAGCAGTACTTC. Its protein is CASSLVARGEQYF.

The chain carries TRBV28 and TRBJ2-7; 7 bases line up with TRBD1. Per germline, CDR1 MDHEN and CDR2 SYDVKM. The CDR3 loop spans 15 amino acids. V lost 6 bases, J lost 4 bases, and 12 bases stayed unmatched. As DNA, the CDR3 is TGTGCCAGCAGCTTTGGGGGACAGAGTTCATACGAGCAGTACTTC. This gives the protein CASSFGGQSSYEQYF.

The CDR3 is CASSYTGISGTEAFF. The CDR3, as DNA: TGTGCCAGCAGTTATACAGGAATAAGTGGCACTGAAGCTTTCTTT. The chain combines TRBV6-5 with TRBJ1-1, with a tentative D call TRBD1 (5 bases). The CDR3 covers 15 residues. Germline V gene data show CDR1 as MNHEY and CDR2 as SVGAGI. Trimming shortened V by 3 bases and J by 4 bases, and 15 bases separated the two germline ends.

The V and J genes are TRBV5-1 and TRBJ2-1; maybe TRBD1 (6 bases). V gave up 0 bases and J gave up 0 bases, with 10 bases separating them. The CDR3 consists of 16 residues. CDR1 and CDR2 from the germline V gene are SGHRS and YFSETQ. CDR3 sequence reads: CASSLAGASSYNEQFF. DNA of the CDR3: TGCGCCAGCAGCTTGGCAGGGGCGAGCTCCTACAATGAGCAGTTCTTC.

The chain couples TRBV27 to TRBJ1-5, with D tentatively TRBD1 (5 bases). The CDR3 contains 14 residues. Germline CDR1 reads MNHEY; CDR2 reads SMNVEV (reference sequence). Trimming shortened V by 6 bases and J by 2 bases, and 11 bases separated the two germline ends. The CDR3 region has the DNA TGTGCCAGCAGGCGGGACGGGGGCAATCAGCCCCAGCATTTT. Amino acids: CASRRDGGNQPQHF.

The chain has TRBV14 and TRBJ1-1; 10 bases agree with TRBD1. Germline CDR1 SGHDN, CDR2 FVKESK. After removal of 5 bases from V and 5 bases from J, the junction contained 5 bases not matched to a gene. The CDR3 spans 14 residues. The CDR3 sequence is CASSWDRGTTEAFF. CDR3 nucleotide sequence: TGTGCCAGCAGCTGGGACAGGGGAACTACTGAAGCTTTCTTT.

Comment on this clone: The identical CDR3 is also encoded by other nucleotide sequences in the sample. The DNA for the CDR3 is TGCAGTGCTAGAGATAACTACGAGCAGTACTTC. This codes for CSARDNYEQYF. The V gene is TRBV20-1, the J gene TRBJ2-7; the D is unclear. In germline, CDR1 is DFQATT, CDR2 SNEGSKA (reference sequence). Deletions cut 0 bases from V and 3 bases from J, with 3 bases between. The CDR3 is made up of 11 amino acids.

CDR3 in DNA: TGTGCCAGCAGCTTTGTAGAGGGTACCTACAATGAGCAGTTCTTC. It specifies CASSFVEGTYNEQFF. V gene TRBV7-8 combines with J gene TRBJ2-1; D possibly corresponds to TRBD2 (5 bases). The length of the CDR3 is 15 residues. V was shortened by 3 bases and J by 2 bases, with 11 bases between the two germline ends. Germline V gene lookup returns CDR1 SGHVS and CDR2 FQNEAQ. The full variable domain, its missing parts supplied by reference TRBV7-8 and TRBJ2-1, is GAGVSQSPRYKVAKRGQDVALRCDPISGHVSLFWYQQALGQGPEFLTYFQNEAQLDKSGLPSDRFFAERPEGSVSTLKIQRTQQEDSAVYLCASSFVEGTYNEQFFGPGTRLTVL.

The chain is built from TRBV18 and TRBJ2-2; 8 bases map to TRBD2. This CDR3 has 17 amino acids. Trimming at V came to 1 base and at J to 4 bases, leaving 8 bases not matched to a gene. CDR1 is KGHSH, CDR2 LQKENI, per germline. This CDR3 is CASSPLGGARGTGELFF. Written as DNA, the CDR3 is TGTGCCAGCTCACCACTCGGGGGGGCGCGTGGCACCGGGGAGCTGTTTTTT.